This T cell receptor beta chain originates from a study of response to subunit inactivated influenza vaccine. TCRdb re-called the RT-PCR reads through MiXCR, storing one row per CDR3 protein. The table shows roughly 570,000 distinct CDR3 sequences, with 10% to 15% occurring only once. The germline V gene has CDR1 KGHDR and CDR2 SFDVKD. This CDR3 is 20 amino acids long. The V gene end was trimmed by 5 bases and the J gene end by 4 bases; junction bases not matched to a gene: 19. This clonotype was counted many times. Its antigen is currently unknown. Study results and caveats: After each seasonal influenza vaccination, few new T cells are recruited, the authors suggested.

This clonotype originated in a man between 50 and 59 years old who received an inactivated influenza vaccine. The material was PBMCs from blood, obtained roughly 6 weeks after vaccination. The genes are TRBV24-1 and TRBJ2-3, with TRBD2 identical over 11 bases. The CDR3 DNA reads as TGTGCCACCAGTGGTCTACCCGGGACTAGCGGACCCGAAGGGCCAGATACGCAGTATTTT. Protein product: CATSGLPGTSGPEGPDTQYF.